These 10 T cell receptor beta chains share one sample of origin, sequenced in a study of Ad26.COV2.S vaccination and SARS-CoV-2 variants. Profiled with immunoSEQ multiplex PCR; TCRdb holds only in-frame clones, not every one. The sample carries over 300,000 clones, roughly 80% recorded once. Treatment noted: 15 to 20 received Ad26.COV2.S at low or high dose, single or two shots; 5 received placebo; per-sample allocation not given. After the first vaccine or placebo injection, samples were drawn on day 63. Source: peripheral blood, taken in a trial of Ad26.COV2.S vaccine versus placebo. Receptor source: a person aged 18-65 years who received the Ad26.COV2.S COVID-19 vaccine or a placebo.

The chain couples TRBV7-2 to TRBJ2-3, with D perhaps TRBD1 (6 bases). Germline loops: CDR1 SGHTA, CDR2 FQGNSA. This CDR3 spans 14 amino acids. V lost 1 base, J lost 10 bases, and 15 bases lay in between. Here the CDR3 DNA reads TGTGCCAGCAGCTTAGTTAGGGCCCGACAGGCGCAGTATTTT. This codes for CASSLVRARQAQYF.

This chain links TRBV6-5 with TRBJ2-2, with D unresolved. This CDR3 has 14 residues. Germline assignment: CDR1 MNHEY and CDR2 SVGAGI. The germline V and J ends were trimmed by 6 bases and 2 bases, with 10 bases remaining between them. The CDR3: CASSYGPNTGELFF. The CDR3 coding sequence is TGTGCCAGCAGCTATGGGCCTAACACCGGGGAGCTGTTTTTT.

This clone was picked up a small number of times. This chain connects TRBV4-1 to TRBJ2-2; D is ambiguous. The CDR3 consists of 15 residues. Trimming took 1 base from V and 5 from J, leaving 11 bases between them. The germline gives CDR1 MGHRA, CDR2 YSYEKL. CDR3 protein: CASSQGGSATGELFF. CDR3 DNA: TGCGCCAGCAGCCAAGGAGGATCGGCGACCGGGGAGCTGTTTTTT.

The rearrangement links TRBV5-1 to TRBJ1-1, with a possible D match to TRBD1 (5 bases). Germline V CDR1 and CDR2: SGHRS, YFSETQ. This CDR3 comprises 15 residues. Between the trimmed V and J ends, which lost 3 bases and 5 bases, there was a span of 17 bases. The CDR3 loop is CASSSPYRGGTEAFF. Written as DNA, the CDR3 is TGCGCCAGCAGCTCCCCTTACCGGGGGGGGACTGAAGCTTTCTTT. Full variable domain (outside the CDR3, taken from reference TRBV5-1 and TRBJ1-1): KAGVTQTPRYLIKTRGQQVTLSCSPISGHRSVSWYQQTPGQGLQFLFEYFSETQRNKGNFPGRFSGRQFSNSRSEMNVSTLELGDSALYLCASSSPYRGGTEAFFGQGTRLTVV.

The rearrangement links TRBV2 to TRBJ2-2; D unclear. The ends were cut back, 3 bases at V and 5 bases at J, with 4 bases in the middle. The CDR3 covers 12 residues. CDR1 and CDR2 (germline): SNHLY, FYNNEI. Here the CDR3 DNA reads TGTGCCAGCAGTGAGGAAACCGGGGAGCTGTTTTTT. It encodes CASSEETGELFF.

This clone has only a few counts. CDR3 sequence (DNA): TGTGCCAGCAGCTTAGTACCGGGACAGGGGAATGAGCAGTTCTTC. It codes for CASSLVPGQGNEQFF. The chain combines TRBV7-6 with TRBJ2-1; 10 nucleotides match TRBD1. The ends lost 1 base at V and 7 bases at J; junction bases unmatched: 4. The CDR3 covers 15 residues. CDR1 is SGHVS and CDR2 is FNYEAQ in the germline V gene.

V is TRBV11-2 and J is TRBJ1-1; 9 bases agree with TRBD1. CDR1 is SGHAT, CDR2 FQNNGV, per germline. CDR3 length: 16 residues. Trimming removed 2 bases from V and 0 bases from J; junction bases left unmatched: 4. The CDR3 is CASSLWDRVMNTEAFF. CDR3 bases: TGTGCCAGCAGCTTATGGGACAGGGTCATGAACACTGAAGCTTTCTTT.

The chain recombines TRBV27 with TRBJ2-1; possible D gene TRBD2, 6 bases. Trimming left V 5 bases short and J 1 base short, with 9 bases between. The germline gives CDR1 MNHEY, CDR2 SMNVEV (reference sequence). The CDR3 extends over 14 amino acids. DNA of the CDR3: TGTGCCAGCAGTCGGGCGGGGTCCTACAATGAGCAGTTCTTC. This gives the protein CASSRAGSYNEQFF.

The table lists this clone with a few counts. The chain couples TRBV5-1 to TRBJ2-7; D not resolved. Trimming pared 4 bases from V and 2 bases from J, leaving 10 bases between. Germline CDR1 reads SGHRS; CDR2 reads YFSETQ. There are 13 residues in the CDR3. CDR3 DNA sequence: TGCGCCAGCAGCCCTGTAACCACCTACGAGCAGTACTTC. Its translation is CASSPVTTYEQYF.

The chain is built from TRBV2 and TRBJ2-1, with 8 nucleotides matching TRBD2. This CDR3 contains 14 residues. Germline CDR1 and CDR2: SNHLY and FYNNEI. V trimming: 3 bases; J trimming: 7 bases; junction bases outside the gene matches: 5. CDR3: CASSEREEGNEQFF. The CDR3 coding sequence is TGTGCCAGCAGTGAGCGGGAGGAAGGAAATGAGCAGTTCTTC.